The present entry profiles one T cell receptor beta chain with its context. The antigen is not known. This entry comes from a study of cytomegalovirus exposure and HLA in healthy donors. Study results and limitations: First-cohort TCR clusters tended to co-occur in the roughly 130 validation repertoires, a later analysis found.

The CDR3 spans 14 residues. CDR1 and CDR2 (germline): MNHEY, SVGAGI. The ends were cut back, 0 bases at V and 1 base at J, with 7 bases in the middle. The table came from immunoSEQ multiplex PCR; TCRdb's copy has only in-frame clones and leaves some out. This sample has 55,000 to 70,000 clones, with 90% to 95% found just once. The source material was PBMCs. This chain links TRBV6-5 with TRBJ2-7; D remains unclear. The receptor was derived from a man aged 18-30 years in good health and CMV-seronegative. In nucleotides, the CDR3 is TGTGCCAGCAGTTACTCTTACGGTTCCTACGAGCAGTACTTC. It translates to CASSYSYGSYEQYF.